This T cell receptor beta chain was observed in a study of CD4 and CD8 cells across lung adenocarcinoma regions. Only a few counts were recorded for this clonotype. The CDR3 extends over 11 amino acids. From germline, CDR1 is SEHNR and CDR2 FQNEAQ (reference sequence). Trimming cost V 2 bases and J 7 bases, with 3 bases left between them. The patients had localized lung adenocarcinoma, a non-small cell subtype. TCRdb reprocessed the PCR reads with MiXCR, giving one entry per CDR3 protein. The sample shows about 3,500 distinct CDR3 sequences, over 60% of them seen only once. The sample taken for sequencing was CD4+ T cells from the margin of a lung tumor. The sequence came from a female donor with lung adenocarcinoma. The CD4 and CD8 labels of this study may be unreliable. V gene TRBV7-9 combines with J gene TRBJ2-1; no definite D call. CDR3 in DNA: TGTGCCAGCAGCTTAATGAATGAGCAGTTCTTC. This encodes CASSLMNEQFF. Filled out from reference TRBV7-9 and TRBJ2-1, the complete variable domain reads DTGVSQNPRHKITKRGQNVTFRCDPISEHNRLYWYRQTLGQGPEFLTYFQNEAQLEKSRLLSDRFSAERPKGSFSTLEIQRTEQGDSAMYLCASSLMNEQFFGPGTRLTVL.